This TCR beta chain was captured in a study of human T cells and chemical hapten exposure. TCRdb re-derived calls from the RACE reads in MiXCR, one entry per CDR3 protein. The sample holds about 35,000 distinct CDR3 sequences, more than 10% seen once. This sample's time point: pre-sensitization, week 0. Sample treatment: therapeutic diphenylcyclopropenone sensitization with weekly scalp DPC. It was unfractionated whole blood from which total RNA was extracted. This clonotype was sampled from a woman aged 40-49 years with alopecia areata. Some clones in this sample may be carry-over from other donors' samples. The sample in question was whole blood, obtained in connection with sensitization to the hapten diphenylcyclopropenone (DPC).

The CDR3 reads CASSRPDTQYF. CDR3 nucleotides: TGTGCCAGCTCGCGGCCAGATACGCAGTATTTT. J is TRBJ2-3 and V is TRBV2; D is ambiguous. This CDR3 has 11 amino acids. Germline assignment: CDR1 SNHLY and CDR2 FYNNEI. The ends were cut back, 8 bases at V and 4 bases at J, with 7 bases in the middle.